These 20 T cell receptor beta chains were sequenced from one sample in a study of blood T cell repertoires in COVID-19. Assay used: immunoSEQ multiplex PCR; TCRdb lists only in-frame clones, some missing. Here the sample spans approximately 440,000 clones, less than 95% being singletons. The sequencing sample was made of PBMCs or T cells enriched from blood (not recorded which). These receptors were collected from a young man who had recovered from COVID-19.

The rearrangement uses TRBV3-1 (or the pseudogene TRBV3-2) and TRBJ1-1; TRBD1 might be the D (5 bases). The CDR3 spans 16 residues. Per germline, CDR1 LGHDT and CDR2 YNNKEL (reference sequence). V gave up 4 bases and J gave up 0 bases, with 15 bases separating them. CDR3 protein: CASSLRRGRVNTEAFF. In nucleotides, the CDR3 is TGTGCCAGCAGCCTTCGGAGGGGCAGGGTGAACACTGAAGCTTTCTTT.

J is TRBJ1-2 and V is TRBV21-1; TRBD1 is the table's D call and was not checked against the DNA. TRBV21-1 is a pseudogene. CDR3 length: 11 amino acids. The CDR3 region is CARNDSYGYTF. CDR3 coding DNA: TGTGCCAGAAACGACAGCTATGGCTACACCTTC.

The chain joins TRBV25-1 to TRBJ2-5; TRBD2 aligns across 7 bases. There are 16 residues in the CDR3. The J segment lost 5 bases and the V segment lost 4 bases, leaving 13 bases of the junction unmatched. Germline CDR1 MGHDK, CDR2 SYGVNS. CDR3 DNA sequence: TGTGCCAGCAGTGGGCCGGGCGGGAGCCCCGATGAGACCCAGTACTTC. Amino acids: CASSGPGGSPDETQYF.

The rearrangement links TRBV5-1 to TRBJ2-5; 8 bases are a match to TRBD2. V lost 3 bases to trimming and J lost 0 bases; unmatched junction nucleotides: 4. The germline gives CDR1 SGHRS, CDR2 YFSETQ. The CDR3 runs 15 residues. The CDR3 DNA reads TGCGCCAGCAGCTCTAGACTAGCGAACCAAGAGACCCAGTACTTC. Protein sequence: CASSSRLANQETQYF.

The chain has TRBV6-4 and TRBJ1-2; D is ambiguous. With 10 bases removed from V and 2 bases from J, the gap between germline ends came to 14 bases. The germline V gene has CDR1 MRHNA and CDR2 SNTAGT. The CDR3 has 13 residues. The CDR3 loop reads CATWRRENYGYTF. For the CDR3, the DNA is TGTGCCACCTGGCGTAGGGAGAACTATGGCTACACCTTC.

The rearrangement joins TRBV7-9 to TRBJ2-1; 9 bases line up with TRBD2. V trimming: 3 bases; J trimming: 6 bases; junction bases outside the gene matches: 3. CDR1 and CDR2 from the germline V gene are SEHNR and FQNEAQ (reference sequence). The CDR3 spans 14 residues. Written as DNA, the CDR3 is TGTGCCAGCAGCTTGGGTAGCGGGGGCAATGAGCAGTTCTTC. Translation gives CASSLGSGGNEQFF.

This clone showed up just once. The chain has TRBV5-1 and TRBJ2-1; possibly TRBD2 for D (5 bases). Germline loops: CDR1 SGHRS, CDR2 YFSETQ. There are 16 residues in the CDR3. Trimming left V 0 bases short and J 0 bases short, with 10 bases between. In DNA, the CDR3 is TGCGCCAGCAGCTTGGAAGCGGCAGACTCCTACAATGAGCAGTTCTTC. This encodes CASSLEAADSYNEQFF.

The chain employs TRBV11-2 and TRBJ1-2; D not certain. Germline CDR1 and CDR2: SGHAT and FQNNGV. The CDR3 consists of 13 residues. V lost 9 bases and J lost 7, with 18 bases in between. The CDR3, as DNA: TGTGCCAGTGGAGCGGCTTCTTCCGGTGGCTACACCTTC. It is translated as CASGAASSGGYTF.

This chain links TRBV7-6 with TRBJ2-3; tentative D call: TRBD2 (5 bases). V was pared by 4 bases and J by 0 bases, with 8 bases between. This CDR3 has 14 residues. The germline V gene has CDR1 SGHVS and CDR2 FNYEAQ. The chain's CDR3 is CASSSGLSTDTQYF. The CDR3 DNA sequence: TGTGCCAGCAGCTCCGGACTGAGCACAGATACGCAGTATTTT.

The chain carries TRBV30 and TRBJ1-5; no clear D. The V end was cut by 5 bases, the J end by 3 bases, with 14 bases between. Germline lookup yields CDR1 GTSNPN and CDR2 SVGIG (reference sequence). The CDR3 extends over 14 amino acids. CDR3 loop: CAWGSELFNQPQHF. The CDR3 nucleotides read TGTGCCTGGGGTAGTGAGCTCTTCAATCAGCCCCAGCATTTT.

This clone has at least ten counts. The chain employs TRBV19 and TRBJ2-3; TRBD2 matches 8 bases. Germline CDR1 is LNHDA and CDR2 is SQIVND (reference sequence). The CDR3 totals 15 residues. V lost 1 base to trimming and J lost 4 bases; unmatched junction nucleotides: 4. The CDR3 bases are TGTGCCAGTAGTATAGTTAGCGGGGCCTCAGATACGCAGTATTTT. Its protein is CASSIVSGASDTQYF. Drawing the rest from reference TRBV19 and TRBJ2-3, the complete variable domain is DGGITQSPKYLFRKEGQNVTLSCEQNLNHDAMYWYRQDPGQGLRLIYYSQIVNDFQKGDIAEGYSVSREKKESFPLTVTSAQKNPTAFYLCASSIVSGASDTQYFGPGTRLTVL.

This clone showed up just once. Other DNA sequences in the same sample also yield this CDR3. The J gene is TRBJ2-2, the V gene TRBV9; D is perhaps TRBD1 (5 bases). The CDR3 sequence is 14 residues long. The V gene lost 3 bases and the J gene lost 1 base, with 7 bases spanning the gap. Per the germline V gene, CDR1 is SGDLS and CDR2 is YYNGEE. The DNA of the CDR3 is TGTGCCAGCAGCGCTCAGGGGAACACCGGGGAGCTGTTTTTT. Translating it yields CASSAQGNTGELFF.

V is TRBV12-5 and J is TRBJ1-5; the D gene is possibly TRBD1 (5 bases). The V end was cut by 8 bases, the J end by 3 bases, with 14 bases between. Germline V CDR1 and CDR2: LGHNT, FRNRAP. The CDR3 is made up of 14 amino acids. CDR3 nucleotide sequence: TGTGCTAGTTGGGGGAGGAGTTCCAATCAGCCCCAGCATTTT. This encodes CASWGRSSNQPQHF.

This sequence joins TRBV10-2 and TRBJ1-3, with 9 bases aligning to TRBD1. CDR3 length: 16 residues. CDR1 is WSHSY and CDR2 is SAAADI in the germline V gene. V was clipped by 1 base and J by 7 bases; unmatched bases: 8. CDR3 bases: TGCGCCAGCAGTGAGTGGCCCGGGGGACAGGGTAACACCATATATTTT. This encodes CASSEWPGGQGNTIYF.

The genes are TRBV12-3 or TRBV12-4 and TRBJ1-5; D not certain. The CDR3 is made up of 13 amino acids. Trimming took 4 bases from V and 7 from J, leaving 11 bases between them. The CDR3 nucleotides read TGTGCCAGCAGTTCGTTAATGGGCCAGCCCCAGCATTTT. Amino acid sequence: CASSSLMGQPQHF.

The V call is TRBV10-2, the J call TRBJ1-2; no clear D gene. The V gene's germline CDR1 is WSHSY and CDR2 SAAADI. V was shortened by 4 bases and J by 2 bases, with 8 bases between the two germline ends. CDR3 length: 13 amino acids. The chain's CDR3 is CASSAGGNYGYTF. CDR3 DNA: TGCGCCAGCAGTGCTGGAGGGAACTATGGCTACACCTTC.

The gene calls are TRBV7-9 and TRBJ1-1, with D uncertain. The germline V gene has CDR1 SEHNR and CDR2 FQNEAQ (reference sequence). Trimming removed 4 bases from V and 2 bases from J, with 8 bases in between. CDR3 length: 13 residues. CDR3 nucleotides: TGTGCCAGCAGCTCACAGCCTAACACTGAAGCTTTCTTT. Translation: CASSSQPNTEAFF.

V is TRBV6-5 and J is TRBJ1-2, with TRBD1 identical over 11 bases. The CDR3 has 15 residues. J gave up 5 bases and V 4 bases, and 6 bases lay outside the gene matches. Germline V gene sequence: CDR1 MNHEY, CDR2 SVGAGI. This CDR3 is CASSSPGQGVYGYTF. As DNA, the CDR3 is TGTGCCAGCAGTTCACCGGGACAGGGGGTATATGGCTACACCTTC.

The V call is TRBV6-5, the J call TRBJ2-1; D perhaps matches TRBD2 (5 bases). V was clipped by 5 bases and J by 11 bases, with 13 bases between them. This CDR3 has 12 residues. CDR1 MNHEY and CDR2 SVGAGI come from the germline V gene. The CDR3 DNA is TGTGCCAGCAGTAATCCGGGGTACCAGCAGTTCTTC. Translating gives CASSNPGYQQFF.

CDR3 residues: CASSKTNQPQHF. The CDR3 region has the DNA TGTGCCAGCAGTAAGACAAATCAGCCCCAGCATTTT. The chain has TRBV2 and TRBJ1-5; D is undetermined. The CDR3 length is 12 residues. The V gene's germline CDR1 is SNHLY and CDR2 FYNNEI. V lost 5 bases, J lost 4 bases, and 6 bases lay in between.